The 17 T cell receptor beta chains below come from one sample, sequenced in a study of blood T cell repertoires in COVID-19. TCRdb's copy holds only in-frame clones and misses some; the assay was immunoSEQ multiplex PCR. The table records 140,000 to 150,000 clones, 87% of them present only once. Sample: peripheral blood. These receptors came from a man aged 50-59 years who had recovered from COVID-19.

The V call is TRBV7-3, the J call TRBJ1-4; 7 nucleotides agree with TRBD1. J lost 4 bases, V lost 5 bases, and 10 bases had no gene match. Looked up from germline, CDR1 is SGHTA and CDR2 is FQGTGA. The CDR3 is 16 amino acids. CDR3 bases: TGTGCCAGCAGCCCAGGACAGGATCCCTATAATGAAAAACTGTTTTTT. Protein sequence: CASSPGQDPYNEKLFF. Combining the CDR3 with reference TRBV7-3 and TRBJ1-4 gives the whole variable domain GAGVSQTPSNKVTEKGKYVELRCDPISGHTALYWYRQSLGQGPEFLIYFQGTGAADDSGLPNDRFFAVRPEGSVSTLKIQRTERGDSAVYLCASSPGQDPYNEKLFFGSGTQLSVL.

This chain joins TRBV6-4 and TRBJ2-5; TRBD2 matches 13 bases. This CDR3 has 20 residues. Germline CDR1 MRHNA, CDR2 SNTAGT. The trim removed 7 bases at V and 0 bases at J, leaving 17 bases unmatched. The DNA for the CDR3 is TGTGCCAGCATTTTTGACCCCCTCGAACTAGCGGGGGGGAACCAAGAGACCCAGTACTTC. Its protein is CASIFDPLELAGGNQETQYF.

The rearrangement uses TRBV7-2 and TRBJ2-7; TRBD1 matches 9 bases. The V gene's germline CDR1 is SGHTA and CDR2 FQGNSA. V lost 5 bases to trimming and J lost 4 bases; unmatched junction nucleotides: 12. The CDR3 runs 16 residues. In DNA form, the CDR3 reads TGTGCCAGCAGCAAAACAGCCGGGACAGGGCCATACGAGCAGTACTTC. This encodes CASSKTAGTGPYEQYF.

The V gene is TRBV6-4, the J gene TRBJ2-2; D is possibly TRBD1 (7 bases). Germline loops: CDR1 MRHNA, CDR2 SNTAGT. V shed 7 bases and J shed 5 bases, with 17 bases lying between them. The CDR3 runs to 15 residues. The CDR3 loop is CASTSSAGGTGELFF. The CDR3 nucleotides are TGTGCCAGCACCTCTTCGGCAGGGGGGACCGGGGAGCTGTTTTTT.

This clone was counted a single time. The CDR3 here is CASSLRVRDHQPQHF. The CDR3 coding sequence is TGTGCCAGCTCACTAAGGGTCAGGGATCATCAGCCCCAGCATTTT. This chain joins TRBV18 and TRBJ1-5; tentative D call: TRBD1 (5 bases). CDR1 is KGHSH, CDR2 LQKENI, per germline. The CDR3 runs 15 residues. Trimming took off 4 bases at V and 5 bases at J, with 15 bases between the two ends.

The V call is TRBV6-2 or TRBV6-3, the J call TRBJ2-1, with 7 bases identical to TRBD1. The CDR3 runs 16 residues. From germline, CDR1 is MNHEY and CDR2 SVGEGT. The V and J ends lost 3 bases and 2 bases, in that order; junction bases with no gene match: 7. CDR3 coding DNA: TGTGCCAGCAGTTATGACCGGGACAGCACCTACAATGAGCAGTTCTTC. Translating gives CASSYDRDSTYNEQFF.

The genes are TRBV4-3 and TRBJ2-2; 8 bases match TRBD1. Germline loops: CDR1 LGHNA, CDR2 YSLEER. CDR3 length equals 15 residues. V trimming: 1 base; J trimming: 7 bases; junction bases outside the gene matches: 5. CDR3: CASSQGQGASGELFF. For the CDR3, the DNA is TGCGCCAGCAGCCAAGGTCAGGGGGCCAGCGGGGAGCTGTTTTTT.

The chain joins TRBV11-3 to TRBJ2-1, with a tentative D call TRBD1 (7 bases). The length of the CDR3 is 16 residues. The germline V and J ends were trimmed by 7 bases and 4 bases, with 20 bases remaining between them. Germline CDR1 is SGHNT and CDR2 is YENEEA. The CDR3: CASTQEGAQSYNEQFF. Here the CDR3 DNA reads TGTGCCAGCACCCAGGAGGGGGCGCAATCGTACAATGAGCAGTTCTTC.

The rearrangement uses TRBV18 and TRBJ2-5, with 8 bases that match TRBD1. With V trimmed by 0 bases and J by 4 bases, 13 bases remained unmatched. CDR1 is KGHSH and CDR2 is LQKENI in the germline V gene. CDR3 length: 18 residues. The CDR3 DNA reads TGTGCCAGCTCACCACCGTTCCAGGGGGCCGGTTTAGGAGAGACCCAGTACTTC. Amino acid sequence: CASSPPFQGAGLGETQYF.

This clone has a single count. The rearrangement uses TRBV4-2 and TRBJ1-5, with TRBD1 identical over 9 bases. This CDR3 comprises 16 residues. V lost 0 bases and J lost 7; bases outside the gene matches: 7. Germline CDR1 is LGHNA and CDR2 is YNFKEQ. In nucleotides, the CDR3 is TGTGCCAGCAGCCAAGAACCACAGGGGGCTTGGCAGCCCCAGCATTTT. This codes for CASSQEPQGAWQPQHF.

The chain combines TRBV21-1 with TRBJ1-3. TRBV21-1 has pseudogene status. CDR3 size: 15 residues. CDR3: CASSRDCGSGNTIYF. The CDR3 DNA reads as TGTGCCAGCAGCCGGGACTGTGGCTCTGGAAACACCATATATTTT.

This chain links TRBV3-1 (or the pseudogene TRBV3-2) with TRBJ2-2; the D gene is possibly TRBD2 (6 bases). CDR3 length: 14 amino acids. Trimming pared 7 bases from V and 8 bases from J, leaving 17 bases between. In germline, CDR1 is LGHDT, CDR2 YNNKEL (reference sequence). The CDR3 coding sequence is TGTGCCAGCAACACCCTAGGAGGGCAAGGGGAGCTGTTTTTT. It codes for CASNTLGGQGELFF.

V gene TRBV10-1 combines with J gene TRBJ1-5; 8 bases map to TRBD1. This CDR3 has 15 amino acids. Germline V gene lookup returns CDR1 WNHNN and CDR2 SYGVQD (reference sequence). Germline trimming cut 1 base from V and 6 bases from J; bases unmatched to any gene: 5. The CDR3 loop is CASSEYPDRVQPQHF. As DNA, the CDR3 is TGCGCCAGCAGTGAGTACCCGGACAGGGTTCAGCCCCAGCATTTT.

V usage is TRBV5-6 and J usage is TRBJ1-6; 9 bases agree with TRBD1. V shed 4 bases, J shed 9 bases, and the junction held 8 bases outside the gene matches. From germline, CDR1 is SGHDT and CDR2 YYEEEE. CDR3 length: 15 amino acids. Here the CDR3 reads CASSLRQGVGSPLHF. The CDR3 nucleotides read TGTGCCAGCAGCCTCCGACAGGGGGTGGGTTCACCCCTCCACTTT.

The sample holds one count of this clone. This chain's CDR3 is CASSLDPPTAAGVDIQYF. In DNA form, the CDR3 reads TGTGCCAGCAGCTTAGATCCCCCCACTGCTGCGGGGGTCGACATTCAGTACTTC. The chain recombines TRBV11-2 with TRBJ2-4; 7 nucleotides agree with TRBD2. The CDR3 runs to 18 residues. Germline V lookup: CDR1 SGHAT, CDR2 FQNNGV. V lost 0 bases, J lost 8 bases, and 16 bases stayed unmatched.

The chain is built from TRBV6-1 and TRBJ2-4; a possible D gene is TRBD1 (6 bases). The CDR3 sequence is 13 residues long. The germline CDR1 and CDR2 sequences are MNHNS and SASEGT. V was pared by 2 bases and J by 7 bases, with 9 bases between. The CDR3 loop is CASSETGSNIQYF. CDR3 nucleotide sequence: TGTGCCAGCAGTGAAACAGGGTCGAACATTCAGTACTTC.

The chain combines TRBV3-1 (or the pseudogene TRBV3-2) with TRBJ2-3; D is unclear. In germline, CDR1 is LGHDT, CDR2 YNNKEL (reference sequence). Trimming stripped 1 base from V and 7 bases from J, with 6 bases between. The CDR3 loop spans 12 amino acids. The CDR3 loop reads CASSQVSYTQYF. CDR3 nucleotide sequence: TGTGCCAGCAGCCAAGTGTCCTATACGCAGTATTTT.